Following are 22 T cell receptor beta chains from one sample sequenced in a study of beta chain features in type 1 diabetes. Points from the study as a whole: When Type 1 diabetes patients were examined, their TCRB CDR3s proved moderately but significantly shorter in all four CD4+ subsets.

As every portion of the isolated RNA was reverse transcribed, the sequencing read expressed TCRB transcripts. Sequencing used immunoSEQ multiplex PCR; TCRdb keeps in-frame clones, though not all of them. The sample lists 150,000 to 200,000 clones, approximately 8% seen once, with roughly 0.46% in the top ten. These TCRs are of unknown antigen specificity. Sequencing used central memory CD4+ T cells from blood. The receptors here all came from a young man with type 1 diabetes.

The chain employs TRBV7-8 and TRBJ2-5; D call uncertain. V was pared by 5 bases and J by 5 bases, with 12 bases between. The length of the CDR3 is 13 residues. CDR1 and CDR2 from the germline V gene are SGHVS and FQNEAQ. The CDR3 sequence is CASSGYSRETQYF. The CDR3 bases are TGTGCCAGCAGCGGGTATAGCCGGGAGACCCAGTACTTC.

The chain links TRBV25-1 to TRBJ1-2; unclear D gene. Trimming took 1 base from V and 8 from J, leaving 11 bases between them. The germline V gene has CDR1 MGHDK and CDR2 SYGVNS. This CDR3 has 13 amino acids. The CDR3 nucleotides are TGTGCCAGCAGTGAATGGGAGGGATACGGCTACACCTTC. This translates into CASSEWEGYGYTF.

This clone has just a few counts. CDR3 sequence (DNA): TGTGCCAGCGGCGACAGGCAGACCGAGCAGTACTTC. This gives the protein CASGDRQTEQYF. The gene calls are TRBV27 and TRBJ2-7, with D tentatively TRBD1 (6 bases). Germline CDR1 MNHEY, CDR2 SMNVEV (reference sequence). CDR3 length equals 12 residues. The germline V and J ends were trimmed by 8 bases and 6 bases, with 14 bases remaining between them.

This clone was observed a few times. V is TRBV29-1 and J is TRBJ1-3; D call uncertain. CDR3 size: 12 residues. Germline V gives CDR1 SQVTM, CDR2 ANQGSEA. V was trimmed by 5 bases and J by 0 bases, leaving 5 bases between them. CDR3 in amino acids: CSVTVSGNTIYF. The DNA for the CDR3 is TGCAGCGTTACGGTCTCTGGAAACACCATATATTTT.

The V call is TRBV20-1, the J call TRBJ1-1; no clear D gene. Between the trimmed V and J ends, which lost 4 bases and 0 bases, there was a span of 3 bases. The CDR3 spans 11 residues. In germline, CDR1 is DFQATT, CDR2 SNEGSKA (reference sequence). As DNA, the CDR3 is TGCAGTGCTATCATGAACACTGAAGCTTTCTTT. Translation gives CSAIMNTEAFF.

This sequence joins TRBV6-6 and TRBJ1-5, with no clear D. This CDR3 has 13 amino acids. V gave up 2 bases and J gave up 5 bases, with 7 bases separating them. CDR1 and CDR2 from the germline V gene are MNHNY and SVGAGI (reference sequence). CDR3 nucleotides: TGTGCCAGCAGTTACGATAGAGATCAGCCCCAGCATTTT. It specifies CASSYDRDQPQHF.

J is TRBJ2-6 and V is TRBV11-2; D gene ambiguous. Germline V lookup: CDR1 SGHAT, CDR2 FQNNGV. The CDR3 length is 16 residues. V was trimmed by 5 bases and J by 1 base, leaving 12 bases between them. The CDR3 DNA is TGTGCCAGCAGCACCTTCCGGGTTTCTGGGGCCAACGTCCTGACTTTC. This sequence encodes CASSTFRVSGANVLTF. Together with reference TRBV11-2 and TRBJ2-6, the CDR3 gives the full variable domain: EAGVAQSPRYKIIEKRQSVAFWCNPISGHATLYWYQQILGQGPKLLIQFQNNGVVDDSQLPKDRFSAERLKGVDSTLKIQPAKLEDSAVYLCASSTFRVSGANVLTFGAGSRLTVL.

This clone has more than one count but fewer than ten. The chain joins TRBV9 to TRBJ2-5; TRBD1 aligns across 7 bases. V dropped 4 bases and J dropped 5; count of bases not matched to a gene: 11. From germline, CDR1 is SGDLS and CDR2 YYNGEE. The CDR3 extends over 15 amino acids. The CDR3 loop is CASSTSTGKGETQYF. The CDR3 DNA sequence: TGTGCCAGCAGCACATCGACAGGGAAAGGCGAGACCCAGTACTTC. Together with reference TRBV9 and TRBJ2-5, the CDR3 gives the full variable domain: DSGVTQTPKHLITATGQRVTLRCSPRSGDLSVYWYQQSLDQGLQFLIQYYNGEERAKGNILERFSAQQFPDLHSELNLSSLELGDSALYFCASSTSTGKGETQYFGPGTRLLVL.

This clone appeared a few times. The rearrangement uses TRBV7-2 and TRBJ2-7; 8 bases are shared with TRBD1. Per the germline V gene, CDR1 is SGHTA and CDR2 is FQGNSA. V lost 4 bases to trimming and J lost 6 bases; unmatched junction nucleotides: 8. This CDR3 comprises 14 residues. CDR3 sequence: CASSSADRGGEQYF. The CDR3 DNA sequence: TGTGCCAGCAGCTCCGCCGACAGGGGCGGCGAGCAGTACTTC.

This clone was recorded at least ten times. The J gene is TRBJ1-6, the V gene TRBV7-9; 8 bases match TRBD1. CDR3 size: 15 residues. The J segment lost 10 bases and the V segment lost 6 bases, leaving 11 bases of the junction unmatched. Germline CDR1 and CDR2: SEHNR and FQNEAQ (reference sequence). The CDR3 coding sequence is TGTGCCAGCAGGCGTGGTACAGGGGGTAACTCACCCCTCCACTTT. Translating it yields CASRRGTGGNSPLHF. The variable domain in full, with the rest retrieved from reference TRBV7-9 and TRBJ1-6, is DTGVSQNPRHKITKRGQNVTFRCDPISEHNRLYWYRQTLGQGPEFLTYFQNEAQLEKSRLLSDRFSAERPKGSFSTLEIQRTEQGDSAMYLCASRRGTGGNSPLHFGNGTRLTVT.

The chain joins TRBV7-9 to TRBJ1-2; TRBD1 matches 7 bases. CDR3 length: 15 residues. The V gene end was trimmed by 4 bases and the J gene end by 1 base; junction bases not matched to a gene: 6. In germline, CDR1 is SEHNR, CDR2 FQNEAQ (reference sequence). The CDR3 protein is CASSYRDSDNYGYTF. CDR3 nucleotides: TGTGCCAGCAGCTACCGGGACAGTGATAACTATGGCTACACCTTC.

The chain links TRBV7-2 to TRBJ2-3, with 10 bases aligning to TRBD2. Germline CDR1 is SGHTA and CDR2 is FQGNSA. V lost 6 bases to trimming and J lost 3 bases; unmatched junction nucleotides: 9. The CDR3 is 16 residues long. The CDR3 here is CASSRNLAGETDTQYF. DNA for the CDR3: TGTGCCAGCAGTCGCAACCTAGCGGGAGAGACAGATACGCAGTATTTT.

This clone occurred a few times. The chain is built from TRBV11-3 and TRBJ2-1; TRBD1 matches 10 bases. This CDR3 is 13 amino acids long. The germline V gene encodes CDR1 SGHNT and CDR2 YENEEA. Germline trimming cut 4 bases from V and 9 bases from J; bases unmatched to any gene: 3. The CDR3 nucleotides are TGTGCCAGCAGCTGGGACAGGGGCGCTGAGCAGTTCTTC. Translation: CASSWDRGAEQFF.

This clone was observed a handful of times. The chain is built from TRBV28 and TRBJ2-7, with a weak D call TRBD2 (6 bases). CDR1 is MDHEN, CDR2 SYDVKM, per germline. The CDR3 runs to 13 residues. V was cut by 6 bases and J by 4 bases, with 13 bases left in between. CDR3 region: CASSSTRTYEQYF. In nucleotides, the CDR3 is TGTGCCAGCAGCTCGACTAGAACGTACGAGCAGTACTTC.

This clone was detected a few times. The rearrangement links TRBV2 to TRBJ2-7; D possibly corresponds to TRBD1 (5 bases). The V end was cut by 5 bases, the J end by 2 bases, with 10 bases between. This CDR3 is 13 amino acids long. CDR1 and CDR2 from the germline V gene are SNHLY and FYNNEI. CDR3 sequence (DNA): TGTGCCAGCAGTTGGCAGGGCGCCTACGAGCAGTACTTC. It yields the protein CASSWQGAYEQYF.

V usage is TRBV5-6 and J usage is TRBJ2-5; D is uncertain. Germline V gene data show CDR1 as SGHDT and CDR2 as YYEEEE. V dropped 5 bases and J dropped 5 bases, with 13 bases sitting between them. The CDR3 spans 13 residues. The DNA for the CDR3 is TGTGCCAGCAGTTCGAGTCACGGGGAGACCCAGTACTTC. Its protein is CASSSSHGETQYF.

This clone has just a few counts. The chain is built from TRBV28 and TRBJ2-7, with 9 bases matching TRBD1. The V segment lost 6 bases and the J segment 5 bases; nucleotides outside the gene matches: 8. The CDR3 consists of 14 residues. The V gene's germline CDR1 is MDHEN and CDR2 SYDVKM. This CDR3 reads CASRGGQGIDEQYF. The CDR3 DNA sequence: TGTGCCAGCAGGGGCGGACAGGGGATCGACGAGCAGTACTTC. The full variable domain, in which reference TRBV28 and TRBJ2-7 provide the parts outside the CDR3, is DVKVTQSSRYLVKRTGEKVFLECVQDMDHENMFWYRQDPGLGLRLIYFSYDVKMKEKGDIPEGYSVSREKKERFSLILESASTNQTSMYLCASRGGQGIDEQYFGPGTRLTVT.

This CDR3 reads CASSILGLAAAPQETQYF. CDR3 coding DNA: TGTGCCAGTAGTATTTTAGGACTAGCGGCAGCCCCCCAAGAGACCCAGTACTTC. The chain uses TRBV19 and TRBJ2-5; 10 bases agree with TRBD2. V trimming: 3 bases; J trimming: 1 base; junction bases outside the gene matches: 11. The CDR3 is 18 amino acids. Germline-derived CDR1 and CDR2 are LNHDA and SQIVND (reference sequence).

The sample holds a few counts of this clone. This chain connects TRBV9 to TRBJ2-2; D is perhaps TRBD1 (6 bases). The CDR3 length is 14 residues. The germline CDR1 and CDR2 sequences are SGDLS and YYNGEE. The V gene lost 0 bases and the J gene lost 5 bases, with 8 bases spanning the gap. CDR3 region: CASSVVQGTGELFF. The CDR3 DNA reads TGTGCCAGCAGCGTAGTACAGGGAACCGGGGAGCTGTTTTTT. Full variable domain (missing parts from reference TRBV9 and TRBJ2-2): DSGVTQTPKHLITATGQRVTLRCSPRSGDLSVYWYQQSLDQGLQFLIQYYNGEERAKGNILERFSAQQFPDLHSELNLSSLELGDSALYFCASSVVQGTGELFFGEGSRLTVL.

This clone was picked up a small number of times. The V and J genes are TRBV4-1 and TRBJ1-4, with 11 bases matching TRBD1. The CDR3 covers 15 residues. CDR1 MGHRA and CDR2 YSYEKL come from the germline V gene. The V gene end was trimmed by 4 bases and the J gene end by 7 bases; junction bases not matched to a gene: 5. The CDR3 loop reads CASSPSGTGGEKLFF. The CDR3 nucleotides read TGCGCCAGCAGCCCATCCGGGACAGGGGGTGAAAAACTGTTTTTT.

This clone was recorded a few times. The chain couples TRBV13 to TRBJ2-7; 9 bases match TRBD2. CDR1 is PRHDT and CDR2 is FYEKMQ in the germline V gene (reference sequence). CDR3 size: 13 residues. The trim removed 5 bases at V and 9 bases at J, leaving 8 bases unmatched. The CDR3 DNA reads TGTGCCAGCAGCCTAAGCGGGGGGCTGGGGCAGTACTTC. Protein sequence: CASSLSGGLGQYF. The variable domain in full, completed from reference TRBV13 and TRBJ2-7, reads AAGVIQSPRHLIKEKRETATLKCYPIPRHDTVYWYQQGPGQDPQFLISFYEKMQSDKGSIPDRFSAQQFSDYHSELNMSSLELGDSALYFCASSLSGGLGQYFGPGTRLTVT.

V is TRBV5-6 and J is TRBJ2-1; 14 positions agree with TRBD2. The germline gives CDR1 SGHDT, CDR2 YYEEEE. This CDR3 has 15 residues. Germline trimming cut 3 bases from V and 9 bases from J; bases unmatched to any gene: 5. This CDR3 is CASSYGLAGGGEQFF. For the CDR3, the DNA is TGTGCCAGCAGCTACGGACTAGCGGGGGGCGGTGAGCAGTTCTTC.